One and the same sample provided the 17 T cell receptor beta chains below, sequenced in a study of monozygotic twins with inflammatory bowel disease. With the 5' RACE reads reprocessed, TCRdb shows one record per CDR3 protein and no DNA. The data include roughly 100,000 distinct CDR3 sequences; the top ten clones carry less than 2%. The sample consisted of blood. The receptors were sampled from a human donor with ulcerative colitis or Crohn's disease, or a healthy co-twin of an affected twin (not recorded which).

This chain connects TRBV27 to TRBJ2-1; no DNA is available, so the TRBD1 call from TCRdb remains unchecked. The CDR3 loop spans 14 amino acids. CDR1 and CDR2 from the germline V gene are MNHEY and SMNVEV (reference sequence). CDR3: CASSDTGGDNEQFF.

This chain uses TRBV12-3 or TRBV12-4 with TRBJ2-5; with no DNA, the TCRdb D assignment of TRBD1 cannot be verified. This CDR3 comprises 15 residues. The CDR3 region is CASSPWGQGGETQYF.

V and J are TRBV11-3 and TRBJ2-1; the TCRdb D gene call, TRBD2, has no DNA to confirm it. Germline CDR1 and CDR2: SGHNT and YENEEA. This CDR3 spans 14 amino acids. This CDR3 reads CASSLDGPYNEQFF.

The chain uses TRBV6-5 and TRBJ2-7. Germline assignment: CDR1 MNHEY and CDR2 SVGAGI. The CDR3 runs 13 residues. Here the CDR3 reads CASRRLASYEQYF.

The CDR3 loop reads CATSKGYEQYF. V is TRBV15 and J is TRBJ2-7; TCRdb calls TRBD1, which cannot be checked without DNA. CDR1 is LNHNV, CDR2 YYDKDF, per germline (reference sequence). The CDR3 extends over 11 amino acids.

The V and J genes are TRBV7-7 and TRBJ2-7; as DNA is missing, the TRBD2 call by TCRdb cannot be tested. The CDR3 extends over 13 amino acids. The germline CDR1 and CDR2 sequences are SSHAT and FNYEAQ (reference sequence). CDR3 region: CASSAGLAYEQYF. Full variable domain (remainder filled in from reference TRBV7-7 and TRBJ2-7): GAGVSQSPRYKVTKRGQDVTLRCDPISSHATLYWYQQALGQGPEFLTYFNYEAQPDKSGLPSDRFSAERPEGSISTLTIQRTEQRDSAMYRCASSAGLAYEQYFGPGTRLTVT.

The genes are TRBV5-1 and TRBJ2-7; TCRdb lists TRBD1, though no DNA is available to test this call. The CDR3 length is 14 residues. Looked up from germline, CDR1 is SGHRS and CDR2 is YFSETQ. CDR3: CASSLAGRSYEQYF.

V usage is TRBV6-2 or TRBV6-3 and J usage is TRBJ1-4. The CDR3 consists of 11 residues. Germline V CDR1 and CDR2: MNHEY, SVGEGT. The CDR3 region is CASSLGEKLFF.

The gene calls are TRBV21-1 and TRBJ2-5. TRBV21-1 has pseudogene status. There are 16 residues in the CDR3. Here the CDR3 reads CASSNTGKTGQETQYF.

The V and J genes are TRBV11-2 and TRBJ2-7; TCRdb lists TRBD2, though no DNA is available to test this call. Germline CDR1 is SGHAT and CDR2 is FQNNGV. CDR3 length: 18 residues. The CDR3 region is CASSPGLAGGRGVYEQYF.

This chain connects TRBV29-1 to TRBJ2-7; TCRdb gives TRBD1 as the D gene, but with no DNA this cannot be confirmed. This CDR3 has 12 amino acids. Germline V gives CDR1 SQVTM, CDR2 ANQGSEA. The CDR3 loop reads CSVGTGAYEQYF.

This chain links TRBV30 with TRBJ2-2; lacking DNA, the TRBD2 call made by TCRdb goes unchecked. The germline CDR1 and CDR2 sequences are GTSNPN and SVGIG (reference sequence). The length of the CDR3 is 13 residues. CDR3 sequence: CAWRTRAGGELFF.

This chain joins TRBV7-2 and TRBJ2-3. CDR3 size: 14 residues. Germline V gene lookup returns CDR1 SGHTA and CDR2 FQGNSA. The CDR3 spells CASSLDANTDTQYF.

V is TRBV28 and J is TRBJ2-7. Germline assignment: CDR1 MDHEN and CDR2 SYDVKM. This CDR3 contains 13 residues. CDR3: CASSFNTLGEQYF.

V and J are TRBV25-1 and TRBJ2-7; TCRdb selects TRBD1, and the lack of DNA leaves this call unchecked. The CDR3 totals 13 residues. The germline CDR1 and CDR2 sequences are MGHDK and SYGVNS. This chain's CDR3 is CASSVRGFNEQYF.

The chain uses TRBV11-2 and TRBJ2-5; the TRBD2 assignment by TCRdb is unverifiable without DNA. The CDR3 is 19 amino acids. Germline CDR1 reads SGHAT; CDR2 reads FQNNGV. The CDR3 protein is CASSLGGQGTSGSVETQYF.

The chain recombines TRBV30 with TRBJ2-7; the D call of TRBD2 rests on TCRdb alone, since no DNA is present to check it. CDR3 size: 15 residues. Germline CDR1 GTSNPN, CDR2 SVGIG (reference sequence). The CDR3 loop is CAWSVSLAGVYEQYF.